This T cell receptor beta chain derives from a study of response to subunit inactivated influenza vaccine. TCRdb analysed the RT-PCR reads with MiXCR anew, one entry per CDR3 protein. The sample has around 190,000 distinct CDR3 sequences; around an eighth are singletons. Germline assignment: CDR1 PRHDT and CDR2 FYEKMQ (reference sequence). The CDR3 is made up of 14 amino acids. Trimming cost V 5 bases and J 6 bases, with 15 bases left between them. Study-wide results and limits: Authors suggested seasonal influenza vaccinations each recruit few new T cells.

This clonotype was counted a few times. The target antigen is unknown. The sequence was collected from a man in his forties or fifties who received an inactivated influenza vaccine. The source material was CD8+ T cells sorted from PBMCs, sampled approximately 5 days after vaccination. The chain uses TRBV13 and TRBJ2-3; D gene ambiguous. CDR3 in amino acids: CASSPRFQRDTQYF. The DNA of the CDR3 is TGTGCCAGCAGCCCCCGGTTTCAGAGGGATACGCAGTATTTT.